Listed below are T cell receptor beta chains from one sample, sequenced in a study of vaccination effects on CD4 cells after COVID-19. Data came from immunoSEQ multiplex PCR; TCRdb stores just in-frame clones and leaves some out. The table has approximately 74,000 clones, around 70% seen once. No cognate antigen is known for these TCRs. Sequenced material: CD4+ T cells from PBMCs cultured without peptide, taken after COVID-19 vaccination. These receptors were taken from a human donor who received a COVID-19 vaccine. CDR3s include the opening cysteine and the closing phenylalanine or tryptophan. Each record gives: clone size, V gene, J gene, D gene, CDR3 protein, CDR3 DNA. The D gene is left open where the match is weak. Clone size is stated in some rows and not others, as once, few, many or a class when expanded.

NA,TRBV3-1/TRBV3-2,TRBJ2-5,TRBD1,CASSWGQGVKYF,TGTGCCAGCAGCTGGGGACAGGGTGTCAAGTACTTC
NA,TRBV7-2,TRBJ1-2,NA,CASSLGGRVGYGYTF,TGTGCCAGCAGCTTAGGTGGTAGGGTTGGCTATGGCTACACCTTC
NA,TRBV6-1,TRBJ2-3,NA,CASSEGGGPGDTQYF,TGTGCCAGCAGTGAAGGTGGGGGTCCGGGAGATACGCAGTATTTT
NA,TRBV6-5,TRBJ2-2,NA,CASSNRGLNTGELFF,TGTGCCAGCTCAAACAGGGGACTGAACACCGGGGAGCTGTTTTTT
NA,TRBV18,TRBJ2-1,TRBD1,CASSPNPQGTAYNEQFF,TGTGCCAGCTCACCCAACCCCCAGGGGACAGCATACAATGAGCAGTTCTTC
NA,TRBV7-6,TRBJ2-1,TRBD2,CASSLGVSGGAKNEQFF,TGTGCCAGCAGCTTAGGTGTCAGCGGGGGGGCTAAAAATGAGCAGTTCTTC
NA,TRBV5-1,TRBJ1-6,NA,CASSLVAPGGDSPLHF,TGCGCCAGCAGCTTGGTCGCTCCAGGTGGCGATTCACCCCTCCACTTT
NA,TRBV29-1,TRBJ1-2,TRBD1,CSVRDRTYGYTF,TGCAGCGTTCGGGACAGAACTTATGGCTACACCTTC
NA,TRBV24-1,TRBJ2-3,TRBD1,CATSETGTGDPDTQYF,TGTGCCACCAGTGAGACCGGGACAGGGGACCCAGATACGCAGTATTTT
NA,TRBV6-5,TRBJ2-5,TRBD1,CAARYRGKETQYF,TGTGCCGCTCGTTACAGGGGCAAGGAGACCCAGTACTTC
NA,TRBV6-5,TRBJ2-6,NA,CASSFDYRAGANVLTF,TGTGCCAGCAGTTTTGATTACAGGGCTGGGGCCAACGTCCTGACTTTC
NA,TRBV3-1/TRBV3-2,TRBJ2-3,TRBD2,CASSQGAGGPTQYF,TGTGCCAGCAGCCAAGGGGCGGGGGGGCCAACGCAGTATTTT
NA,TRBV7-2,TRBJ1-3,TRBD1,CASSPPGGRGNTIYF,TGTGCCAGCAGCCCCCCAGGGGGGAGGGGAAACACCATATATTTT
NA,TRBV28,TRBJ1-4,NA,CASRGGGGTNEKLFF,TGTGCCAGCCGCGGAGGGGGGGGCACTAATGAAAAACTGTTTTTT
once,TRBV7-2,TRBJ2-5,TRBD2,CASSLALAGGQETQYF,TGTGCCAGCAGCTTAGCTCTAGCGGGGGGCCAAGAGACCCAGTACTTC
NA,TRBV28,TRBJ1-5,NA,CASTGPSNQPQHF,TGTGCCAGCACAGGGCCGAGCAATCAGCCCCAGCATTTT
few,TRBV20-1,TRBJ1-2,NA,CSASSAGQEYGYTF,TGCAGTGCTAGTTCAGCGGGGCAGGAATATGGCTACACCTTC
NA,TRBV18,TRBJ2-5,NA,CASSPPTQGGETQYF,TGTGCCAGCTCACCACCGACACAGGGAGGAGAGACCCAGTACTTC
NA,TRBV6-5,TRBJ2-2,TRBD1,CASRRQGTTGELFF,TGTGCCAGCAGAAGACAGGGGACCACCGGGGAGCTGTTTTTT
NA,TRBV3-1/TRBV3-2,TRBJ2-5,NA,CASSQGRSGGQTQYF,TGTGCCAGCAGCCAAGGTAGATCAGGGGGGCAGACCCAGTACTTC
NA,TRBV4-3,TRBJ1-3,NA,CASSPTSRDLYSGNTIYF,TGCGCCAGCAGCCCAACTAGCCGGGACTTATACTCTGGAAACACCATATATTTT
NA,TRBV7-2,TRBJ2-1,TRBD2,CASSSRGGRNEQFF,TGTGCCAGCAGCTCCCGGGGGGGCCGCAATGAGCAGTTCTTC
NA,TRBV3-1/TRBV3-2,TRBJ1-3,NA,CASSHVRNTIYF,TGTGCCAGCAGCCATGTGAGAAACACCATATATTTT
NA,TRBV3-1/TRBV3-2,TRBJ2-5,TRBD2,CASSRGLAGGFQETQYF,TGTGCCAGCAGCCGAGGACTAGCGGGGGGCTTCCAAGAGACCCAGTACTTC
NA,TRBV20-1,TRBJ1-5,NA,CSASSGAGQPQHF,TGCAGTGCTAGTTCAGGGGCAGGACAGCCCCAGCATTTT
few,TRBV29-1,TRBJ1-2,TRBD1,CSVEDKGQGAGYTF,TGCAGCGTTGAAGACAAAGGACAGGGGGCGGGCTACACCTTC
few,TRBV7-3,TRBJ1-1,TRBD1,CASSLTGDTEAFF,TGTGCCAGCAGCTTGACAGGGGATACTGAAGCTTTCTTT
few,TRBV5-8,TRBJ2-1,TRBD2,CASSSGRKLVAGTYNEQFF,TGTGCCAGCAGCTCGGGTCGGAAGCTGGTAGCGGGAACATACAATGAGCAGTTCTTC
few,TRBV12-3/TRBV12-4,TRBJ1-6,NA,CASSRDGDSPLHF,TGTGCCAGCAGCAGGGACGGGGATTCACCCCTCCACTTT
once,TRBV29-1,TRBJ1-5,TRBD1,CSAGDRADQPQHF,TGCAGCGCCGGCGACAGGGCGGATCAGCCCCAGCATTTT
NA,TRBV7-6,TRBJ2-5,TRBD2,CASSLDSLTSGQETQYF,TGTGCCAGCAGCTTAGATTCACTGACTAGCGGCCAAGAGACCCAGTACTTC
NA,TRBV5-4,TRBJ2-4,NA,CASSTAGALAKNIQYF,TGTGCCAGCAGCACCGCCGGGGCACTAGCCAAAAACATTCAGTACTTC
NA,TRBV5-1,TRBJ2-5,NA,CASSLGPGSKETQYF,TGCGCCAGCAGCTTGGGACCGGGATCAAAAGAGACCCAGTACTTC
NA,TRBV5-1,TRBJ2-2,NA,CASRPYGERAGELFF,TGCGCCAGCAGGCCGTATGGGGAAAGGGCCGGGGAGCTGTTTTTT
few,TRBV11-1,TRBJ2-3,NA,CASSRGGTSTDTQYF,TGTGCCAGCAGCAGAGGGGGTACAAGCACAGATACGCAGTATTTT
NA,TRBV11-1,TRBJ2-5,NA,CASTREGGTQYF,TGTGCCAGCACCCGGGAAGGGGGGACCCAGTACTTC
NA,TRBV13,TRBJ2-3,NA,CASSLRTPATDTQYF,TGTGCCAGCAGCTTAAGAACGCCGGCCACAGATACGCAGTATTTT
NA,TRBV12-3/TRBV12-4,TRBJ1-5,NA,CASSSSQRPQHF,TGTGCCAGCAGTTCTTCTCAGAGGCCCCAGCATTTT
NA,TRBV19,TRBJ2-1,TRBD1,CASRITDRGHRFF,TGTGCCAGTAGGATAACGGACAGGGGCCACCGGTTCTTC
NA,TRBV5-4,TRBJ2-1,TRBD1,CASSLRTGYNEQFF,TGTGCCAGCAGCTTACGGACAGGCTACAATGAGCAGTTCTTC
NA,TRBV6-5,TRBJ1-2,TRBD1,CASSYQGQGYGYTF,TGTGCCAGCAGTTACCAGGGACAGGGGTATGGCTACACCTTC
NA,TRBV6-6,TRBJ1-1,NA,CASSYSTVNTEAFF,TGTGCCAGCAGTTACTCGACTGTGAACACTGAAGCTTTCTTT
NA,TRBV27,TRBJ2-6,NA,CASSLWGTGANVLTF,TGTGCCAGCAGTTTGTGGGGGACCGGGGCCAACGTCCTGACTTTC
NA,TRBV5-1,TRBJ2-3,TRBD1,CASSLLRQGSADTQYF,TGCGCCAGCAGCTTGCTGAGACAGGGATCGGCAGATACGCAGTATTTT
NA,TRBV29-1,TRBJ1-1,NA,CSGQRSMNTEAFF,TGCAGCGGGCAGAGGAGCATGAACACTGAAGCTTTCTTT
NA,TRBV24-1,TRBJ2-1,TRBD1,CATSDPGQGARNEQFF,TGTGCCACCAGTGATCCGGGACAGGGGGCTAGGAATGAGCAGTTCTTC
NA,TRBV5-1,TRBJ1-2,NA,CASSDTGNGYTF,TGCGCCAGCAGCGATACAGGGAATGGCTACACCTTC
NA,TRBV2,TRBJ1-3,TRBD1,CASRRQGYTIYF,TGTGCCAGCAGGAGACAGGGTTACACCATATATTTT
NA,TRBV28,TRBJ1-2,NA,CASSSVSYGYTF,TGTGCCAGCAGTTCAGTCTCCTATGGCTACACCTTC
NA,TRBV19,TRBJ1-1,TRBD1,CASSIWGQGRTEAFF,TGTGCCAGTAGTATTTGGGGACAGGGGCGCACTGAAGCTTTCTTT
NA,TRBV6-5,TRBJ2-2,TRBD2,CASSSTGGGYTGELFF,TGTGCCAGCAGTTCCACGGGAGGGGGATACACCGGGGAGCTGTTTTTT
NA,TRBV5-1,TRBJ2-5,NA,CASSLGQTFQETQYF,TGCGCCAGCAGCCTAGGACAAACCTTCCAAGAGACCCAGTACTTC
NA,TRBV28,TRBJ1-5,TRBD1,CASSLSGGNQPQHF,TGTGCCAGCAGTTTATCAGGGGGGAATCAGCCCCAGCATTTT